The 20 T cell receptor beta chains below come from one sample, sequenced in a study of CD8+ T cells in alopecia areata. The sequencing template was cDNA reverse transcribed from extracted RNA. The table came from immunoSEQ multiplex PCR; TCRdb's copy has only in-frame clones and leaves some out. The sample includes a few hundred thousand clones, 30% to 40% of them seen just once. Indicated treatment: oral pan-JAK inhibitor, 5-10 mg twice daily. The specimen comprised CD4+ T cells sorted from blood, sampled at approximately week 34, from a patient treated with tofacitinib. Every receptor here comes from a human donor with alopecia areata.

The CDR3 loop is CASSRRVAGALNEQFF. CDR3 in DNA: TGTGCCAGCAGCCGCCGGGTAGCGGGAGCCCTCAATGAGCAGTTCTTC. The V gene is TRBV11-2, the J gene TRBJ2-1; TRBD2 agrees at 9 bases. This CDR3 spans 16 amino acids. V lost 5 bases and J lost 6; bases outside the gene matches: 11. Germline CDR1 reads SGHAT; CDR2 reads FQNNGV.

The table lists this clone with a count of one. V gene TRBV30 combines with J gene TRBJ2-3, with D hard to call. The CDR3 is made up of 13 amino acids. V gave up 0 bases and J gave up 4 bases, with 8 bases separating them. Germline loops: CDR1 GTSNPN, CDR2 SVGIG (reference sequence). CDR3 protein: CAWSVTSADTQYF. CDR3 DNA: TGTGCCTGGAGTGTTACGTCGGCAGATACGCAGTATTTT.

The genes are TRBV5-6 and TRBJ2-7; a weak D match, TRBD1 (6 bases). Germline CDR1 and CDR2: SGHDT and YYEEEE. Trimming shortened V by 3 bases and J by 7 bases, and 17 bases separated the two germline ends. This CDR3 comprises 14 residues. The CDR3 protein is CASSSSQGTGEQYF. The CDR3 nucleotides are TGTGCCAGCAGCTCAAGTCAGGGGACGGGGGAGCAGTACTTC.

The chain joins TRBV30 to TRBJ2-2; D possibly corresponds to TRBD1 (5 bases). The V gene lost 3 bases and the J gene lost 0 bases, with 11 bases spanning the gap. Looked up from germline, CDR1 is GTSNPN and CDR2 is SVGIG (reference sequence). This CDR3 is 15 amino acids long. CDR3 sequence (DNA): TGTGCCTGGAGGCCAGGGTCTTCGAACACCGGGGAGCTGTTTTTT. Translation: CAWRPGSSNTGELFF.

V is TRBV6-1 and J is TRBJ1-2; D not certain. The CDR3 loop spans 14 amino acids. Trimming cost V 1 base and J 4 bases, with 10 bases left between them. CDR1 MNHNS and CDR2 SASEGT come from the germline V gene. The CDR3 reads CASSEGRRIYGYTF. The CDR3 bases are TGTGCCAGCAGTGAAGGTCGTAGAATCTATGGCTACACCTTC.

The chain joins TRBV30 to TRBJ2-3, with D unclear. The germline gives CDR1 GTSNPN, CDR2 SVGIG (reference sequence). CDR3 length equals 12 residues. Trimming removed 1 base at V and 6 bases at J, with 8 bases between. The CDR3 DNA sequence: TGTGCCTGGAGTGGGGGATTGGATACGCAGTATTTT. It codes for CAWSGGLDTQYF.

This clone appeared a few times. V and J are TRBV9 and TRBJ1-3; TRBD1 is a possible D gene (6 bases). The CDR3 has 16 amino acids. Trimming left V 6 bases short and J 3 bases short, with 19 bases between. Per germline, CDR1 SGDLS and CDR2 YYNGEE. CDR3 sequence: CASNNGGQGSGNTIYF. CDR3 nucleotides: TGTGCCAGCAACAATGGGGGCCAAGGTAGTGGAAACACCATATATTTT.

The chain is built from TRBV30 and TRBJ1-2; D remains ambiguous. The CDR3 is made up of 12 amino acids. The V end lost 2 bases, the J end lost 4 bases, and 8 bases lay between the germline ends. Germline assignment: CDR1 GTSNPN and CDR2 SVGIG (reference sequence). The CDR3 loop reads CAWSSRSYGYTF. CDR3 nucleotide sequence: TGTGCCTGGAGTTCTAGAAGCTATGGCTACACCTTC. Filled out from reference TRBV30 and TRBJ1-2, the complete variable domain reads SQTIHQWPATLVQPVGSPLSLECTVEGTSNPNLYWYRQAAGRGLQLLFYSVGIGQISSEVPQNLSASRPQDRQFILSSKKLLLSDSGFYLCAWSSRSYGYTFGSGTRLTVV.

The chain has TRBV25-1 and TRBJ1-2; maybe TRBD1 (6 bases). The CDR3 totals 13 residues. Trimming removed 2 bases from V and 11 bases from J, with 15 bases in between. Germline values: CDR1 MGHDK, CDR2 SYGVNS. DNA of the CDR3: TGTGCCAGCAGTGAAGGGGGCACGGCCATTTACACCTTC. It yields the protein CASSEGGTAIYTF.

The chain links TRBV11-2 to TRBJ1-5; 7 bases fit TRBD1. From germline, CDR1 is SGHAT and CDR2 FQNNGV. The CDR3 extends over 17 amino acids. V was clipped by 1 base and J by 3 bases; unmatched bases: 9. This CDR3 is CASSLGRGYSDNQPQHF. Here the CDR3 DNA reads TGTGCCAGCAGCTTAGGCAGGGGGTATAGTGACAATCAGCCCCAGCATTTT.

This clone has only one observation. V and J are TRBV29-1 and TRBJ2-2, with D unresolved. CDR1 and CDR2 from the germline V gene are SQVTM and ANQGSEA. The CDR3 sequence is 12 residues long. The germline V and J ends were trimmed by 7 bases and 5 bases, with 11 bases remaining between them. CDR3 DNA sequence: TGCAGCGCGGGCTCTGGGACCGGGGAGCTGTTTTTT. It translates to CSAGSGTGELFF.

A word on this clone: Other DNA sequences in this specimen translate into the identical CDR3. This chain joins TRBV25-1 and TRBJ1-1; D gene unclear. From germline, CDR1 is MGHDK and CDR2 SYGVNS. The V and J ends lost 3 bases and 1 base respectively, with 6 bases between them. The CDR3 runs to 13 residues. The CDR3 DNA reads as TGTGCCAGCAGTGAGCGGGCGAACACTGAAGCTTTCTTT. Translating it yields CASSERANTEAFF.

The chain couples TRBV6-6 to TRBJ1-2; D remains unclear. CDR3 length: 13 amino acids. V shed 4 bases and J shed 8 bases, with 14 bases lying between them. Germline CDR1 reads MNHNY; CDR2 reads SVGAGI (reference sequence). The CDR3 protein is CASSSTRDGGYTF. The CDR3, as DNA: TGTGCCAGCAGTTCTACACGGGATGGGGGCTACACCTTC.

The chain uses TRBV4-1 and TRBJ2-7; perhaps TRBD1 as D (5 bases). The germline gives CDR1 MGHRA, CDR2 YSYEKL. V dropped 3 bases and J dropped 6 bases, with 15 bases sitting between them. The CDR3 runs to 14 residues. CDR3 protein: CASSQPLPRGEQYF. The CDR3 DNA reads TGCGCCAGCAGCCAGCCCTTACCTAGGGGCGAGCAGTACTTC.

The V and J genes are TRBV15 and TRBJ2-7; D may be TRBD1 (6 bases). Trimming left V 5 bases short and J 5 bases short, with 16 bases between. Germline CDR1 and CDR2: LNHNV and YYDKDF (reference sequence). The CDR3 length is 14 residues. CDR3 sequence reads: CATSRILRGDEQYF. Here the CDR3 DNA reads TGTGCCACCAGCCGAATCCTCAGGGGCGACGAGCAGTACTTC.

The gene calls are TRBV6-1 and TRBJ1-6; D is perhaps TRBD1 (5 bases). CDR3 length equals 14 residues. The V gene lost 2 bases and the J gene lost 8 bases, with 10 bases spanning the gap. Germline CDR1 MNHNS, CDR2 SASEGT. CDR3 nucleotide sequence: TGTGCCAGCAGTGAATCAGGGTCAGATTCACCCCTCCACTTT. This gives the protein CASSESGSDSPLHF.

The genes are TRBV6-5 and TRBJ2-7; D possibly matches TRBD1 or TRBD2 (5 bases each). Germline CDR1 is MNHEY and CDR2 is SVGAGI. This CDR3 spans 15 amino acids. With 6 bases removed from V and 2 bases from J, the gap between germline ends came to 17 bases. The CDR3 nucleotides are TGTGCCAGCAGCCCGAACCGGGACGTGACCTACGAGCAGTACTTC. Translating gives CASSPNRDVTYEQYF.

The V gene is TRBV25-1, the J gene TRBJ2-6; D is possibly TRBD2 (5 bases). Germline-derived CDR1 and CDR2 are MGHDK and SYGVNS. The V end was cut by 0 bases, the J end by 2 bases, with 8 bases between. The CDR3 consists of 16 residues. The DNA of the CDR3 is TGTGCCAGCAGTGAATATGACGGGGCTGGGGCCAACGTCCTGACTTTC. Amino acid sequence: CASSEYDGAGANVLTF.

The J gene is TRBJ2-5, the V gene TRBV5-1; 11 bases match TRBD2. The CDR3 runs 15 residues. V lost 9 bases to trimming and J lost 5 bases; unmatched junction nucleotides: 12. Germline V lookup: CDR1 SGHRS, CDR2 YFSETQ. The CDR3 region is CATRLAGIKSETQYF. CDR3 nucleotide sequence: TGCGCCACTCGACTAGCGGGGATCAAGAGTGAGACCCAGTACTTC.

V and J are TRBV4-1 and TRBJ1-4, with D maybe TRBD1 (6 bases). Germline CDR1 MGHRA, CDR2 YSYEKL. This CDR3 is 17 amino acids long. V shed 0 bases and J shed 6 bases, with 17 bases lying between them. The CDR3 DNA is TGCGCCAGCAGCCAAGATGCAGGACAGCCTCGGGATGAAAAACTGTTTTTT. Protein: CASSQDAGQPRDEKLFF.